The 4 T cell receptor beta chains below come from one sample, sequenced in a study of T cell responses to AZD1222 COVID-19 vaccine. Profiled with immunoSEQ multiplex PCR; TCRdb holds only in-frame clones, not every one. The data show under 200,000 clones, under 95% seen once. The specimen was peripheral blood, collected on day 0 of MenACWY control vaccination. Receptors were obtained from an adult in good health.

The rearrangement joins TRBV19 to TRBJ2-2, with 11 positions matching TRBD1. V was clipped by 3 bases and J by 3 bases; unmatched bases: 9. This CDR3 is 18 amino acids long. In germline, CDR1 is LNHDA, CDR2 SQIVND (reference sequence). This CDR3 reads CASSILAGGQGDTGELFF. CDR3 DNA sequence: TGTGCCAGTAGTATCTTAGCCGGGGGACAGGGGGACACCGGGGAGCTGTTTTTT.

This chain connects TRBV27 to TRBJ1-5, with 7 nucleotides matching TRBD1. V lost 5 bases to trimming and J lost 5 bases; unmatched junction nucleotides: 9. Germline V lookup: CDR1 MNHEY, CDR2 SMNVEV (reference sequence). This CDR3 is 15 amino acids long. The CDR3 DNA sequence: TGTGCCAGCAGTGCCAGGGGGATCGGGGATCAGCCCCAGCATTTT. Residues: CASSARGIGDQPQHF.

This chain joins TRBV27 and TRBJ2-1; no clear D gene. The CDR3 spans 10 residues. Trimming took 8 bases from V and 5 from J, leaving 4 bases between them. From germline, CDR1 is MNHEY and CDR2 SMNVEV (reference sequence). CDR3 loop: CASGNNEQFF. CDR3 DNA sequence: TGTGCCAGCGGTAACAATGAGCAGTTCTTC.

This chain joins TRBV11-3 and TRBJ2-7; TRBD1 aligns across 7 bases. V was pared by 4 bases and J by 0 bases, with 9 bases of the junction left unmatched. This CDR3 spans 16 amino acids. In germline, CDR1 is SGHNT, CDR2 YENEEA. The DNA for the CDR3 is TGTGCCAGCAGCTCCCAGGGACAGAAGAGCTCCTACGAGCAGTACTTC. Its translation: CASSSQGQKSSYEQYF.